This TCR beta chain is drawn from a study of CD8 T cells in Susac syndrome. Study-wide results and caveats: The study's TCR sequencing and HLA analysis drew on a certain number of individuals. That number was acknowledged as relatively small. There were approximately 15 Susac-specific public clones in total CD8+ repertoires and five in CD8+ TEMRA repertoires.

As regards this clonotype: Its antigen is as yet unknown.

Sequencing of TCR beta was carried out in blood CD8+ and CD4+ T cells. Recently defined diagnostic criteria for definite or probable disease were fulfilled by Susac syndrome patients. The RNA input was roughly 0.45 to 1 ug, and it was reverse transcribed with random hexamers. TCRdb reanalysed the immunoSEQ multiplex PCR reads using MiXCR and keeps one entry per CDR3 protein. The sample includes about 100,000 distinct CDR3 sequences, 95% of them seen just once. The TCR comes from a human donor with Susac syndrome. Sequenced: CD8+ T cells from PBMCs.

The CDR3 here is CASRAGSTDTQYF. CDR3 nucleotide sequence: TGTGCCTCTAGGGCGGGTAGCACAGATACGCAGTATTTT. The V and J genes are TRBV7-2 and TRBJ2-3, with a weak D call TRBD2 (5 bases). Germline V gene lookup returns CDR1 SGHTA and CDR2 FQGNSA. CDR3 length: 13 amino acids. With 11 bases removed from V and 0 bases from J, the gap between germline ends came to 12 bases.